Listed below are T cell receptor beta chains from one sample, sequenced in a study of cytomegalovirus exposure and HLA in healthy donors. Sequencing was performed with immunoSEQ multiplex PCR; in TCRdb, only in-frame clones are kept and a portion is missing. In total, the table holds 160,000 or so clones. Material for sequencing was PBMCs. These receptors all stem from a young man in good health and CMV-seronegative. The CDR3 runs from the conserved cysteine through the conserved F or W. A D gene is named only where the DNA matches it firmly.

TRBV5-4	TRBJ1-1	TRBD1	TGTGCCAGCAGCTCCCCGGGACAGGGGGGCACTGAAGCTTTCTTT	CASSSPGQGGTEAFF
TRBV2	TRBJ2-7	NA	TGTGCCAGCAGGCCCCGGGACTCCCGGCGGGGCGAGCAGTACTTC	CASRPRDSRRGEQYF
TRBV5-1	TRBJ2-7	NA	TGCGCCAGCAGAGATTGGAGAGAAGCGGAATACGAGCAGTACTTC	CASRDWREAEYEQYF
TRBV18	TRBJ2-7	TRBD1	TGTGCCAGCTCACCCCAGGACAGGGGGCAATACGAGCAGTACTTC	CASSPQDRGQYEQYF
TRBV28	TRBJ2-7	NA	TGTGCCAGCATTAACGCAGACTCCTACGAGCAGTACTTC	CASINADSYEQYF
TRBV7-3	TRBJ2-5	TRBD2	TGTGCCAGCAGCTTAATGGGAGCGGGATTGGGAGAGACCCAGTACTTC	CASSLMGAGLGETQYF
TRBV29-1	TRBJ1-4	NA	TGCAGCGCCGAAGGGCAGGGTGGAGAAAAACTGTTTTTT	CSAEGQGGEKLFF
TRBV5-1	TRBJ2-1	NA	TGCGCCAGCAGCCCGCAGAAACAAGAGCAGTTCTTC	CASSPQKQEQFF
TRBV7-3	TRBJ1-2	NA	TGTGCCAGCAGCTTAACGCCGGGGTCCGAAGGCTACACCTTC	CASSLTPGSEGYTF
TRBV27	TRBJ2-1	NA	TGTGCCAGCAGGGACGGTGGGGCTAACAATGAGCAGTTCTTC	CASRDGGANNEQFF
TRBV11-3	TRBJ2-7	NA	TGTGCCAGCAGCCCGACTAGCTACGAGCAGTACTTC	CASSPTSYEQYF
TRBV10-3	TRBJ2-7	TRBD1	TGTGCCATCAGTGACGGGGGACAGGGGGGGCGCGAGCAGTACTTC	CAISDGGQGGREQYF
TRBV7-2	TRBJ2-7	TRBD2	TGTGCCAGCAGCTCAGCGGGAGGAAACTACGAGCAGTACTTC	CASSSAGGNYEQYF
TRBV7-9	TRBJ2-5	NA	TGTGCCAGCAGCTTAGGCGGTTTGGGGAGAGAGACCCAGTACTTC	CASSLGGLGRETQYF
TRBV7-9	TRBJ2-1	NA	TGTGCCAGCAGCTTATCGCGGGATGAGCAGTTCTTC	CASSLSRDEQFF
TRBV19	TRBJ2-1	NA	TGTGCCAGTAGTATTCTCTCCAGTCACAATGAGCAGTTCTTC	CASSILSSHNEQFF
TRBV18	TRBJ2-7	NA	TGTGCCAGCTCGTCGAGCCGAGCGAATAAATCCTACGAGCAGTACTTC	CASSSSRANKSYEQYF
TRBV15	TRBJ2-5	TRBD2	TGTGCCACCAGCAGAGATAGCGGGGTCTTGGAGACCCAGTACTTC	CATSRDSGVLETQYF
TRBV12-5	TRBJ2-7	NA	TGTGCTAGTGGTTTGGTACTCACCCATGGCTACGAGCAGTACTTC	CASGLVLTHGYEQYF
TRBV19	TRBJ1-2	TRBD1	TGTGCCAGTAGTATCCAGGGGGCGGACTATGGCTACACCTTC	CASSIQGADYGYTF
TRBV20-1	TRBJ2-5	NA	TGCAGTGCTAGAGGTTACAGGGCTCAGTACTTC	CSARGYRAQYF
TRBV2	TRBJ1-2	NA	TGTGCCAGCAGTGAAGGACATACAGTGGGTAACTATGGCTACACCTTC	CASSEGHTVGNYGYTF
TRBV4-2	TRBJ2-7	NA	TGTGCCAGCAGCCGAGAGGGGCGCGAGCAGTACTTC	CASSREGREQYF
TRBV7-9	TRBJ1-2	NA	TGTGCCAGCAGCTTTGAGGACTATGGCTACACCTTC	CASSFEDYGYTF
TRBV7-6	TRBJ1-2	NA	TGTGCCAGCAGCTTAGAGTTAGGACAGATCCATGGCTACACCTTC	CASSLELGQIHGYTF
TRBV28	TRBJ1-1	NA	TGTGCCAGCAGTTTTAGGAGGGTGACTGAAGCTTTCTTT	CASSFRRVTEAFF
TRBV7-2	TRBJ2-1	NA	TGTGCCAGCAGCTTAGGGGGGGCGGGAGCAAGGGGTGAGCAGTTCTTC	CASSLGGAGARGEQFF
TRBV25-1	TRBJ2-3	NA	TGTGCCAGCAGTGCAACAGGGCTTCCAGATACGCAGTATTTT	CASSATGLPDTQYF
TRBV30	TRBJ1-2	NA	TGTGCCTGGAGGGGTCAGGGTTTCGGCGGCTACACCTTC	CAWRGQGFGGYTF
TRBV27	TRBJ2-7	TRBD1	TGTGCCAGCAGTTTATATCGAACAGGGGAATGGCAGTACTTC	CASSLYRTGEWQYF
TRBV4-1	TRBJ1-5	NA	TGCGCCAGCAGCCAAGATCCGTCGGGCAATCAGCCCCAGCATTTT	CASSQDPSGNQPQHF
TRBV9	TRBJ2-1	TRBD2	TGTGCCAGCAGCGTAGCGGGACTAGACGTCGGTGAGCAGTTCTTC	CASSVAGLDVGEQFF
TRBV28	TRBJ2-2	NA	TGTGCCAGCAACTTTCCCGGGAGCGTCGCCGGGGAGCTGTTTTTT	CASNFPGSVAGELFF
TRBV30	TRBJ2-3	NA	TGTGCCTGGAGCTCCCCGGGAGACGTGACAGATACGCAGTATTTT	CAWSSPGDVTDTQYF
TRBV28	TRBJ1-4	NA	TGTGCCAGCAGTCCCTGGGACTCGCGTGAGAAACTGTTTTTT	CASSPWDSREKLFF
TRBV7-9	TRBJ2-7	NA	TGTGCCAGCAGCTTAGTAACTGGCGAGCAGTACTTC	CASSLVTGEQYF
TRBV5-1	TRBJ2-1	NA	TGCGCCAGCAAACGGGTCGGGGGAAACAATGAGCAGTTCTTC	CASKRVGGNNEQFF
TRBV4-3	TRBJ2-1	NA	TGCGCCAGCAGCCAAGTTGATGGCTTCGAGCAGTTCTTC	CASSQVDGFEQFF
TRBV7-3	TRBJ1-2	NA	TGTGCCAGCAGCCCTGGGAGTGGACAGTGGTATGGCTACACCTTC	CASSPGSGQWYGYTF